This TCR beta chain appears in the sequencing data of a study of cytomegalovirus exposure and HLA in healthy donors. Overall study: T cells numbering about 200 million yielded around 120 million unique TCR beta sequences in an earlier analysis. Broader study findings: Listed as cytomegalovirus-associated were 150 or so TCR beta chains. Cytomegalovirus status was reportedly diagnosed by the classifier with high sensitivity and specificity. Most of the TCR beta V segments (in an earlier analysis) were productive either about 87% or about 30% of the time.

The PCR had 60 Vbeta and 13 Jbeta primers. Data came from immunoSEQ multiplex PCR; TCRdb stores just in-frame clones and leaves some out. The table records 150,000 to 200,000 clones, 80% of them present only once. Concerning this clone itself: Its target is not known.

The sample was PBMCs. This clonotype originated in a woman in her 40s in good health and CMV-seronegative.

This chain's CDR3 is CASSLGLDEQFF. The CDR3 DNA reads as TGCGCCAGCAGCCTAGGACTAGATGAGCAGTTCTTC. The gene calls are TRBV5-1 and TRBJ2-1, with 7 positions matching TRBD2. Germline CDR1 is SGHRS and CDR2 is YFSETQ. Trimming at V came to 4 bases and at J to 8 bases, leaving 3 bases not matched to a gene. The CDR3 spans 12 residues.